These T cell receptor beta chains were read from a single sample in a study of blood T cell repertoires in COVID-19. Sequenced by immunoSEQ multiplex PCR; TCRdb stores in-frame clones only, minus some. The table shows 45,000 to 65,000 clones, with 75% to 90% occurring only once. The source material was peripheral blood. Receptor source: a man aged 25-45 years with COVID-19, enrolled during active disease. The CDR3 runs from the conserved cysteine through the conserved F or W. The D gene is left open where the match is weak. Rows may omit the clone size; those that give it use once, few, many or a size class.

J gene: TRBJ1-5
V gene: TRBV30
D gene: NA
clone size: NA
CDR3 protein: CAWSVLGYSNQPQHF
CDR3 DNA: TGTGCCTGGAGTGTACTAGGCTATAGCAATCAGCCCCAGCATTTT

J gene: TRBJ2-7
V gene: TRBV3-1/TRBV3-2
D gene: NA
clone size: few
CDR3 protein: CASSQIYNRLGSSYEQYF
CDR3 DNA: TGTGCCAGCAGCCAAATATATAATCGTCTCGGGAGCTCCTACGAGCAGTACTTC

J gene: TRBJ1-1
V gene: TRBV6-5
D gene: NA
clone size: NA
CDR3 protein: CAGGRGWTEAFF
CDR3 DNA: TGTGCCGGGGGGAGGGGTTGGACTGAAGCTTTCTTT

J gene: TRBJ1-1
V gene: TRBV9
D gene: NA
clone size: NA
CDR3 protein: CASSVATNTEAFF
CDR3 DNA: TGTGCCAGCAGCGTAGCGACAAACACTGAAGCTTTCTTT

J gene: TRBJ2-1
V gene: TRBV19
D gene: TRBD2
clone size: NA
CDR3 protein: CASSIGPGEGSYNEQFF
CDR3 DNA: TGTGCCAGTAGTATAGGCCCGGGGGAGGGCTCCTACAATGAGCAGTTCTTC

J gene: TRBJ2-1
V gene: TRBV11-2
D gene: TRBD2
clone size: NA
CDR3 protein: CASSFFWRGYNEQFF
CDR3 DNA: TGTGCCAGCAGCTTCTTTTGGCGGGGGTACAATGAGCAGTTCTTC

J gene: TRBJ1-1
V gene: TRBV6-1
D gene: TRBD1
clone size: NA
CDR3 protein: CASSETDRVNTEAFF
CDR3 DNA: TGTGCCAGCAGTGAAACGGACAGGGTAAACACTGAAGCTTTCTTT

J gene: TRBJ1-2
V gene: TRBV20-1
D gene: NA
clone size: NA
CDR3 protein: CSASSSRGYTF
CDR3 DNA: TGCAGTGCTAGTTCTTCTCGTGGCTACACCTTC

J gene: TRBJ1-2
V gene: TRBV27
D gene: NA
clone size: once
CDR3 protein: CASSLGASGGYTF
CDR3 DNA: TGTGCCAGCAGTTTGGGGGCCTCGGGGGGCTACACCTTC

J gene: TRBJ2-7
V gene: TRBV4-1
D gene: TRBD1
clone size: NA
CDR3 protein: CASSRLYRGEGEQYF
CDR3 DNA: TGCGCCAGCAGCCGCCTATACAGGGGTGAGGGCGAGCAGTACTTC

J gene: TRBJ1-3
V gene: TRBV7-9
D gene: NA
clone size: NA
CDR3 protein: CASSPGLVSGNTIYF
CDR3 DNA: TGTGCCAGCAGCCCAGGACTCGTCTCTGGAAACACCATATATTTT

J gene: TRBJ2-1
V gene: TRBV5-8
D gene: TRBD2
clone size: NA
CDR3 protein: CASSSGLLSDEQFF
CDR3 DNA: TGTGCCAGCAGCTCGGGACTATTAAGTGATGAGCAGTTCTTC

J gene: TRBJ2-5
V gene: TRBV9
D gene: NA
clone size: few
CDR3 protein: CASSMRGSETQYF
CDR3 DNA: TGTGCCAGCAGCATGAGGGGGAGCGAGACCCAGTACTTC

J gene: TRBJ2-5
V gene: TRBV30
D gene: TRBD2
clone size: NA
CDR3 protein: CAWATGGGETQYF
CDR3 DNA: TGTGCCTGGGCGACTGGGGGGGGAGAGACCCAGTACTTC

J gene: TRBJ2-7
V gene: TRBV27
D gene: TRBD1
clone size: NA
CDR3 protein: CASSFADRPPYEQYF
CDR3 DNA: TGTGCCAGCAGTTTCGCGGACAGGCCACCCTACGAGCAGTACTTC

J gene: TRBJ2-5
V gene: TRBV7-9
D gene: TRBD2
clone size: NA
CDR3 protein: CASSSGGGWDETQYF
CDR3 DNA: TGTGCCAGCAGCTCCGGGGGGGGATGGGACGAGACCCAGTACTTC

J gene: TRBJ2-1
V gene: TRBV7-3
D gene: NA
clone size: few
CDR3 protein: CASSLKFGAHNEQFF
CDR3 DNA: TGTGCCAGCAGCTTAAAGTTTGGAGCGCACAATGAGCAGTTCTTC

J gene: TRBJ2-7
V gene: TRBV9
D gene: TRBD2
clone size: NA
CDR3 protein: CASSPGTSSYEQYF
CDR3 DNA: TGTGCCAGCAGCCCGGGGACTAGCTCCTACGAGCAGTACTTC

J gene: TRBJ1-1
V gene: TRBV4-1
D gene: NA
clone size: NA
CDR3 protein: CASSQEGGNTEAFF
CDR3 DNA: TGCGCCAGCAGCCAAGAAGGGGGGAACACTGAAGCTTTCTTT

J gene: TRBJ1-2
V gene: TRBV19
D gene: NA
clone size: few
CDR3 protein: CASSIGGGGVGRKYGYTF
CDR3 DNA: TGTGCCAGTAGTATAGGCGGCGGCGGGGTAGGTCGAAAATATGGCTACACCTTC

J gene: TRBJ2-7
V gene: TRBV18
D gene: TRBD1
clone size: NA
CDR3 protein: CASSRDRGRTTYEQYF
CDR3 DNA: TGTGCCAGCTCAAGGGACAGGGGTCGGACGACCTACGAGCAGTACTTC

J gene: TRBJ2-1
V gene: TRBV18
D gene: TRBD1
clone size: NA
CDR3 protein: CASSPGQASYNEQFF
CDR3 DNA: TGTGCCAGCTCACCGGGACAGGCTTCCTACAATGAGCAGTTCTTC

J gene: TRBJ2-3
V gene: TRBV19
D gene: NA
clone size: once
CDR3 protein: CASTPTGTSSTDTQYF
CDR3 DNA: TGTGCCAGTACCCCTACCGGGACTTCTTCCACAGATACGCAGTATTTT

J gene: TRBJ2-3
V gene: TRBV21-1
D gene: NA
clone size: NA
CDR3 protein: CASSKSGRHSTDTQYF
CDR3 DNA: TGTGCCAGCAGCAAAAGTGGGCGCCATAGCACAGATACGCAGTATTTT

J gene: TRBJ1-1
V gene: TRBV10-3
D gene: NA
clone size: NA
CDR3 protein: CAISYAGMNTEAFF
CDR3 DNA: TGTGCCATCAGTTATGCAGGGATGAACACTGAAGCTTTCTTT

J gene: TRBJ1-6
V gene: TRBV19
D gene: TRBD1
clone size: NA
CDR3 protein: CASSTSSGGSPLHF
CDR3 DNA: TGTGCCAGTAGTACCTCCTCAGGGGGCTCACCCCTCCACTTT

J gene: TRBJ1-3
V gene: TRBV28
D gene: TRBD1
clone size: NA
CDR3 protein: CASRRKGQLTSGNTIYF
CDR3 DNA: TGTGCCAGCAGAAGAAAGGGACAGCTTACCTCTGGAAACACCATATATTTT

J gene: TRBJ2-7
V gene: TRBV4-2
D gene: TRBD2
clone size: few
CDR3 protein: CASSQDATSATYEQYF
CDR3 DNA: TGTGCCAGCAGCCAAGACGCCACTAGCGCGACCTACGAGCAGTACTTC

J gene: TRBJ2-3
V gene: TRBV2
D gene: NA
clone size: NA
CDR3 protein: CASNTAAADTQYF
CDR3 DNA: TGTGCCAGCAATACGGCAGCGGCAGATACGCAGTATTTT

J gene: TRBJ2-4
V gene: TRBV6-5
D gene: TRBD1
clone size: NA
CDR3 protein: CASRTGGTNIQYF
CDR3 DNA: TGTGCCAGCAGGACAGGGGGAACAAACATTCAGTACTTC

J gene: TRBJ2-1
V gene: TRBV23-1
D gene: NA
clone size: NA
CDR3 protein: CASSQSGLGDEQFF
CDR3 DNA: TGCGCCAGCAGTCAATCGGGGTTAGGGGATGAGCAGTTCTTC

J gene: TRBJ1-1
V gene: TRBV6-5
D gene: TRBD1
clone size: few
CDR3 protein: CASSSDGQGRTEAFF
CDR3 DNA: TGTGCCAGCAGTTCCGATGGACAGGGGAGGACTGAAGCTTTCTTT

J gene: TRBJ2-3
V gene: TRBV28
D gene: NA
clone size: NA
CDR3 protein: CASNEGANTQYF
CDR3 DNA: TGTGCCAGCAACGAGGGAGCGAATACGCAGTATTTT